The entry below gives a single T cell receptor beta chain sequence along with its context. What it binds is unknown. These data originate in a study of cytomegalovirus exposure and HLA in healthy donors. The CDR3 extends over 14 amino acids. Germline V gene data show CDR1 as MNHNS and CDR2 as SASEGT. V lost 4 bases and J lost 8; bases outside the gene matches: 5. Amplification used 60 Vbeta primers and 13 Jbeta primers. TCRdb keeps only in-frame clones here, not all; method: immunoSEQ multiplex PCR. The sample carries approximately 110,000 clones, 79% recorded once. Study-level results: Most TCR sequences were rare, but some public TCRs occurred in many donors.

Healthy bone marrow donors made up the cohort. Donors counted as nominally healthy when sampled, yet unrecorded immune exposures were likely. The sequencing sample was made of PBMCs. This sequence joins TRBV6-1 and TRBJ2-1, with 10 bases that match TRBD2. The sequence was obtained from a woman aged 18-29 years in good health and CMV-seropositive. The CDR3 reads CASSASGRKDEQFF. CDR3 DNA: TGTGCCAGCAGTGCTAGCGGGAGAAAGGATGAGCAGTTCTTC.